The TCR beta chain under discussion was sequenced for a study of T cell responses to AZD1222 COVID-19 vaccine (dated by TCRdb to 2020 to 2023). With regard to the full study: TCR sequencing covered more than 230 trial participants: 200 to 220 given two doses of AZD1222 and approximately 26 given two doses of MenACWY control vaccine. Trial participants were enrolled into age subgroups of 18-55, 56-69 and 70-plus years, which contained 148, 28 and 57 TCR-sequenced participants, respectively. The paper as a whole reports these results and caveats: After two AZD1222 doses, spike-specific TCR breadth and depth were significantly higher than at day 0 and than in MenACWY recipients. The 56-69-year group was small, and its depth increase did not reach significance, likely because of low power. Participants were mostly white British, with more females than males. The authors suggested clonal diversity may have been underestimated. Epitopes outside the regions mutated in the B.1.351 and B.1.1.7 variants were reportedly recognized by nearly half of the unique spike-specific TCRs. Only six or seven AZD1222 recipients were SARS-CoV-2 seropositive at baseline, limiting conclusions about previously exposed vaccinees. Because no day 14 peak-response samples were available, the repertoires could be characterized only after the peak T cell response. Vaccine-associated CD4 TCRs spanned the whole spike protein, with dominant responses in regions 160-218 and 743-854.

Interpreted using the paper, the time point label stands for: about 28 days (+/-7) after the second vaccine dose. AZD1222 recipients whose second dose came at about 4 weeks and those whose second dose came at about 12 weeks were combined into one group, since spike-specific TCR depth and breadth did not differ between the two schedules. Vaccinee samples came from UK trials COV001 and COV002, including a single-blind randomized controlled phase 2/3 trial of AZD1222 (ChAdOx1 nCoV-19) in healthy adults. Trial participant PBMC samples were collected at day 0 and day 28 after the second dose for TCRbeta chain sequencing. V sheds 5 bases and J sheds 2 bases, leaving 8 bases between their ends. The germline V gene sets CDR1 to SNHLY and CDR2 to FYNNEI. The CDR3, from cysteine to phenylalanine, totals 13 residues. Left in the record is the CDR3 DNA by itself, 39 bases read in frame from the first base. The CDR3 regions of human TCRbeta chains were analyzed by immunosequencing. Under the source paper's analysis protocol: TCRs in the repertoires were compared against a reference library of SARS-CoV-2-specific TCRs that had been generated with the MIRA antigen-specificity platform. Breadth was defined as the fraction of unique TCRs that were SARS-CoV-2-associated. Depth was defined as the fraction of total T cells that were SARS-CoV-2-associated. Using the MIRA data, each spike-specific TCR was assigned both to the spike region to which the TCR was reactive and to a CD4 or CD8 class. Log10-transformed breadth and depth values were compared by one-way ANOVA with Sidak's multiple comparisons tests. The source is immuneACCESS, and TCRdb retained only in-frame sequences with V and J called. Part of the clones is not carried over; for the studies checked, unresolved V genes explain less than half of this, and the remainder is unexplained. The V and J calls and clone size were taken over from that table, and D and trimming were inferred from the DNA. The sample yields 95,000 to 150,000 clones; just over 90% were counted once. The ten largest clones capture 5% of the sample.

With regard to this clone: What this receptor recognizes is not known. Per-nucleotide qualities are absent, and no much larger clonotype sits a single base away.

The TCR was taken from an adult who received the AZD1222 COVID-19 vaccine. The rearrangement joined TRBV2 to TRBJ2-3; the D gene is possibly TRBD1, with 5 bases matching. The starting material was peripheral blood, obtained 28 days after the second AZD1222 dose. The DNA reads as follows: TGTGCCAGCAGTAGGGGTACCACAGATACGCAGTATTTT. It encodes CASSRGTTDTQYF.